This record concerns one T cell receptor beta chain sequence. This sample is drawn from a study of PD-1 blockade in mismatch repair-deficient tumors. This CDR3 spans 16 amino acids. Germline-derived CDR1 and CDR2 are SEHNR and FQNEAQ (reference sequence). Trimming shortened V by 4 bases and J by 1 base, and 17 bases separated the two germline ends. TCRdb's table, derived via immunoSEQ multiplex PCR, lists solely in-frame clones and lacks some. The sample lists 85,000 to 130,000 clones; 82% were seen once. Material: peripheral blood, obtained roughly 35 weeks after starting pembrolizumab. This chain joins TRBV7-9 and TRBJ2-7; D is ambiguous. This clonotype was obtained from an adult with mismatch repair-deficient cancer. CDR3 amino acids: CASSSLRTGGSYEQYF. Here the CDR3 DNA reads TGTGCCAGCAGCTCCCTGCGGACCGGCGGATCCTACGAGCAGTACTTC.